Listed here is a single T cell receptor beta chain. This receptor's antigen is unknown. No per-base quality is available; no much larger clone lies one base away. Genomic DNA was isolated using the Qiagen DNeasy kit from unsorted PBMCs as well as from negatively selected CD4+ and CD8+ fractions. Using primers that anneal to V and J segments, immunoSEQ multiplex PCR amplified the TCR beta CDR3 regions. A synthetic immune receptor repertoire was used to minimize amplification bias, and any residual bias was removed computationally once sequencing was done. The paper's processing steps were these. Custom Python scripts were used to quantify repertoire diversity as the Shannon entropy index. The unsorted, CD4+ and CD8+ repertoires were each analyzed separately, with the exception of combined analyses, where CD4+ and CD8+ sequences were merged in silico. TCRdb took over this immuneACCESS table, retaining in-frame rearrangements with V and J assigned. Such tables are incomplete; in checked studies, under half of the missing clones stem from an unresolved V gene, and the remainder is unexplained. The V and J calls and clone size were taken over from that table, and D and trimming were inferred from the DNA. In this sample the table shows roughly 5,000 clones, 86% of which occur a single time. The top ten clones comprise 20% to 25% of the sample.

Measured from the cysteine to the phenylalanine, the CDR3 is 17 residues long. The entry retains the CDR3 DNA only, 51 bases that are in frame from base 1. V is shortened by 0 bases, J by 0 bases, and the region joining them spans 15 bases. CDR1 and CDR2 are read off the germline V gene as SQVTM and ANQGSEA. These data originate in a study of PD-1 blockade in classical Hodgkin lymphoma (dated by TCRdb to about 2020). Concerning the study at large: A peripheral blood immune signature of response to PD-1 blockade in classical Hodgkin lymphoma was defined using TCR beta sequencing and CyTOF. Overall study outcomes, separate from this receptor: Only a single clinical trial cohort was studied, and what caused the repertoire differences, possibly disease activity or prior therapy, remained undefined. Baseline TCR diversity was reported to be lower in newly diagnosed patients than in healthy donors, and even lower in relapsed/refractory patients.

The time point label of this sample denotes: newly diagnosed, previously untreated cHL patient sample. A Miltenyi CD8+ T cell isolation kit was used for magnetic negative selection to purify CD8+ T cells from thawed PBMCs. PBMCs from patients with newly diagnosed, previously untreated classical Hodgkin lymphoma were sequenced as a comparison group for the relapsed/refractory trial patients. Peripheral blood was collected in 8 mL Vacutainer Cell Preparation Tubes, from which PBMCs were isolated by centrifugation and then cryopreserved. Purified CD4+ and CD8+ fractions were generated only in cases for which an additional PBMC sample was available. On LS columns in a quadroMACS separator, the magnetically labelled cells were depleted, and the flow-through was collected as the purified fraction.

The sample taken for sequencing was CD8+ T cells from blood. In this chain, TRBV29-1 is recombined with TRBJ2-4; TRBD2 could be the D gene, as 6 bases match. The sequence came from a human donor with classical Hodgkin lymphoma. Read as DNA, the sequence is TGCAGCGTTGAAGATCTCGGCGGGATAATAGCCAAAAACATTCAGTACTTC. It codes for CSVEDLGGIIAKNIQYF.